This T cell receptor (beta chain) was observed in a study of T cell responses to AZD1222 COVID-19 vaccine. This CDR3 spans 15 amino acids. The V end was cut by 8 bases, the J end by 2 bases, with 16 bases between. Germline V gene data show CDR1 as SEHNR and CDR2 as FQNEAQ (reference sequence). Only in-frame clones appear in the TCRdb table, and some are missing; sequencing was by immunoSEQ multiplex PCR. The repertoire holds around 100,000 clones, 90% to 95% seen once, with about 2.2% in the top ten. This TCR came from an adult in good health. The chain employs TRBV7-9 and TRBJ1-5; the D gene is possibly TRBD1 (5 bases). The sample was peripheral blood, taken on day 0 of AZD1222 vaccination. CDR3: CASDPGKGGNQPQHF. The CDR3 region has the DNA TGTGCCAGCGATCCAGGGAAAGGAGGCAATCAGCCCCAGCATTTT.